The entry that follows covers one TCR beta chain sequence. Its antigen is unknown. The 5'RACE template-switching step produced TCR cDNA and added a universal primer site and UMIs. TCRdb re-analysed the 5' RACE reads in MiXCR, keeping a single row per CDR3 protein. Seen here are over 300,000 distinct CDR3 sequences, about 4% observed once, and the top ten hold approximately 23%. The data derive from a study of T cells after yellow fever vaccination. Study conclusions and caveats: Although most clonotypes did not, a small share appeared in both CD4 and CD8 compartments.

The CDR3 is 16 amino acids. V lost 6 bases and J lost 4; bases outside the gene matches: 13. The germline gives CDR1 LGHNA, CDR2 YNFKEQ. J is TRBJ2-5 and V is TRBV4-2, with TRBD2 matching 8 bases. This clonotype was obtained from a man aged 18-30 years who received the YFV17D yellow fever vaccine. The material sequenced was PBMCs, taken 5 days after the yellow fever booster vaccination. CDR3 coding DNA: TGTGCCAGCAGTTTGGCTGGAGCGGGGGCCGGAGAGACCCAGTACTTC. It yields the protein CASSLAGAGAGETQYF.